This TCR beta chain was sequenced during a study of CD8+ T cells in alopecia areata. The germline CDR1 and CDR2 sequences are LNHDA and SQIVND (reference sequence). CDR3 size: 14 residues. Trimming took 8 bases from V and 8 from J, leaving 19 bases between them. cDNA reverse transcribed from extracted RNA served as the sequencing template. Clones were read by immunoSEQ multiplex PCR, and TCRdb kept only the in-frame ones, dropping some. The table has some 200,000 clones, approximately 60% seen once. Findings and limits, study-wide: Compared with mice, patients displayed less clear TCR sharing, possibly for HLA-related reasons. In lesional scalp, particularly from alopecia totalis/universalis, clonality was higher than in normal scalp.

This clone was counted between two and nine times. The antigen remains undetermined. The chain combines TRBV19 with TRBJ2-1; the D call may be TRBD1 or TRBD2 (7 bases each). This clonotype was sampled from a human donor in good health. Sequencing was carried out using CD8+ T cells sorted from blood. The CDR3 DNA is TGTGCCAGTGCACCAGGGGGAGGGGCCGATGAGCAGTTCTTC. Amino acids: CASAPGGGADEQFF.